This T cell receptor beta chain was found in a study of OX40 agonist ivuxolimab in advanced cancers. General study results and limits: In general, CD8+ T cells held more expanded clones than CD4+ did, on average.

A note on this clone: Its antigen is unknown.

V lost 5 bases and J lost 5, with 18 bases in between. Germline values: CDR1 MGHDK, CDR2 SYGVNS. The CDR3 sequence is 15 residues long. The data were produced by immunoSEQ multiplex PCR, yet TCRdb's version contains in-frame clones alone and is incomplete. The repertoire holds about 100,000 clones, with approximately 95% as singletons. This chain connects TRBV25-1 to TRBJ1-2, with a weak D call TRBD1 (5 bases). The material sequenced was CD4+ or CD8+ T cells sorted from blood, taken in a trial of the OX40 agonist ivuxolimab. This clonotype was obtained from an adult with an advanced solid tumor such as melanoma, head and neck, liver or kidney cancer. CDR3 region: CASSYSREGGYGYTF. Written as DNA, the CDR3 is TGTGCCAGCAGTTACAGCAGGGAGGGAGGGTATGGCTACACCTTC.